This paragraph covers one T cell receptor beta chain sequence. These data belong to a study of blood T cell repertoires in COVID-19. Across the study: The United States, Italy and Spain were the sources of the acute and convalescent COVID-19 samples. PBMCs, B-cell-depleted T cells, or T cells were the source of the cDNA or gDNA that made up the material.

Authors' methods: Researchers report that nucleated cell counts were estimated from reference gene primer amplification. Sequencing used immunoSEQ multiplex PCR; TCRdb keeps in-frame clones, though not all of them. That table supplies the V and J calls and clone size; D and trimming were determined from the DNA. Counted here are over 300,000 clones, roughly 90% occurring once; the ten biggest clones make up 6% to 7.5%. The CDR3 runs to 17 residues. Germline CDR1 reads KGHSH; CDR2 reads LQKENI. V was clipped by 1 base and J by 4 bases, with 19 bases between them. The V gene is TRBV18, the J gene TRBJ1-2; a weak D match, TRBD1 (5 bases). The sequenced sample consisted of peripheral blood. The clonotype originates from a man aged 18 to 29 with active or convalescent COVID-19. In DNA form, the CDR3 reads TGTGCCAGCTCACCACTCCCGGGGGAAGAACTATTCTATGGCTACACCTTC. The encoded protein is CASSPLPGEELFYGYTF.